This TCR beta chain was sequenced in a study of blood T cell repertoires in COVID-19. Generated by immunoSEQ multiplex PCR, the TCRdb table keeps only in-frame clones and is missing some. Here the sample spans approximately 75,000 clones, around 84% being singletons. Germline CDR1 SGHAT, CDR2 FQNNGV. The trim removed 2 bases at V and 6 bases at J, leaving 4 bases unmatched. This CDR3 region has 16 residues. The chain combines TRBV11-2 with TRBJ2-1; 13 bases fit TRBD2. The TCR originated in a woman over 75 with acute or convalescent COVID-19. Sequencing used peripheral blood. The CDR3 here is CASSLTSGGALNEQFF. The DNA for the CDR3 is TGTGCCAGCAGCTTAACTAGCGGGGGGGCCCTCAATGAGCAGTTCTTC.